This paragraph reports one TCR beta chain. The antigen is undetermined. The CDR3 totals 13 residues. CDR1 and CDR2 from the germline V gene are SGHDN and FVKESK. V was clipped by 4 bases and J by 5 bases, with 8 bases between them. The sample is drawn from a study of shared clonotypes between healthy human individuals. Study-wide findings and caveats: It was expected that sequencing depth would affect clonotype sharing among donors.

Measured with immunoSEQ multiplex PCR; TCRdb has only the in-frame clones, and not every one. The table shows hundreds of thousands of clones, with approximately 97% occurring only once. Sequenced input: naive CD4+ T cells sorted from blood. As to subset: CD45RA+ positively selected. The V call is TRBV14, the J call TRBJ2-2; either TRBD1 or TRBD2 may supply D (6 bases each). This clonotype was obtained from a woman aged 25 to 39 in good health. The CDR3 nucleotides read TGTGCCAGCAGCCTAGGGGGGACCGGGGAGCTGTTTTTT. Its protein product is CASSLGGTGELFF.